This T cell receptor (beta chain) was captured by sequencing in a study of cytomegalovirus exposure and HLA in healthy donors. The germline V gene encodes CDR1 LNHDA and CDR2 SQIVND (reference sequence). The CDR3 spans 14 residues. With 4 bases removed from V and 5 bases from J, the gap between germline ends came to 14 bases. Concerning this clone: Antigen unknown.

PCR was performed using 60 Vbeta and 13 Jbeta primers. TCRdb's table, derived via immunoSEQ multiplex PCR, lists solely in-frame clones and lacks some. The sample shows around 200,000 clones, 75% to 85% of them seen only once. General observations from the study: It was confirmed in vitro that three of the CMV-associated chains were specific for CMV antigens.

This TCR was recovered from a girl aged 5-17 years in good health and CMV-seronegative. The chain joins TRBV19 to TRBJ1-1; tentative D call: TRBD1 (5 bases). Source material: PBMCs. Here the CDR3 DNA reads TGTGCCAGTAGTAGTGGGGGAGGTTGGACTGAAGCTTTCTTT. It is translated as CASSSGGGWTEAFF.